Below, one T cell receptor (beta chain) is given with its context. What it binds is not known. One end of the junction fails to match germline, which may point to a read error. CDR3 size: 14 residues. Germline CDR1 SNHLY, CDR2 FYNNEI. The table came from immunoSEQ multiplex PCR; TCRdb's copy has only in-frame clones and leaves some out. Among about 110,000 clones listed, roughly 90% were seen once. The data were obtained in a study of cytomegalovirus exposure and HLA in healthy donors. Study-wide findings and caveats: Specific recognition of CMV antigens was confirmed in vitro for a few chains (all CMV-associated). The classifier reportedly diagnosed cytomegalovirus status with high specificity and sensitivity.

This receptor was taken from a woman under 30 in good health and CMV-seronegative. J is TRBJ2-2 and V is TRBV2; 8 bases map to TRBD1. The sequenced sample consisted of PBMCs. The CDR3, as DNA: TGTGCCAGCAGCGAAGGACAGGGATACGGGGAGCTGTTTTTT. This gives the protein CASSEGQGYGELFF. The full variable domain, with the rest looked up from reference TRBV2 and TRBJ2-2, is EPEVTQTPSHQVTQMGQEVILRCVPISNHLYFYWYRQILGQKVEFLVSFYNNEISEKSEIFDDQFSVERPDGSNFTLKIRSTKLEDSAMYFCASSEGQGYGELFFGEGSRLTVL.